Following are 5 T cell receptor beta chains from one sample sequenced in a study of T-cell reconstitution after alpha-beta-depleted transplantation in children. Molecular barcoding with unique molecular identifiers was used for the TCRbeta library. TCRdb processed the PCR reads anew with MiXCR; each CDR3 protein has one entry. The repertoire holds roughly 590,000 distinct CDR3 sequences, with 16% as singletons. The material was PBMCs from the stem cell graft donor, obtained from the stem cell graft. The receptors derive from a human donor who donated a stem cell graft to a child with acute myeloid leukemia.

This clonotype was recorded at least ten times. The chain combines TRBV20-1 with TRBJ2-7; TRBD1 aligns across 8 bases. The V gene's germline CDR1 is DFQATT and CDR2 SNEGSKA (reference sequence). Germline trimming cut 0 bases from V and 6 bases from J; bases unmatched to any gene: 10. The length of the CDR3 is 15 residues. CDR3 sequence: CSARDSGGVISEQYF. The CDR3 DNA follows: TGCAGTGCTAGAGATTCAGGGGGCGTAATCTCCGAGCAGTACTTC.

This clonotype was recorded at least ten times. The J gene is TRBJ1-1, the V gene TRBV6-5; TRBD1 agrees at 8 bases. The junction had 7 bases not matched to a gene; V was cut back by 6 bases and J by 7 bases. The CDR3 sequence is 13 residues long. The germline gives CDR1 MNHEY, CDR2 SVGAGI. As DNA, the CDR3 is TGTGCCAGCAGGCCCACGGGGACAGGTGAAGCTTTCTTT. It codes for CASRPTGTGEAFF.

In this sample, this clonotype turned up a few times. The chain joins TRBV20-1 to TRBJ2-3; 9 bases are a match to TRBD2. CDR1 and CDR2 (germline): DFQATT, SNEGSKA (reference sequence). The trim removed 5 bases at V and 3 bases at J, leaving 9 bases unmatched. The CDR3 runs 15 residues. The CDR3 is CSADSGGPYTDTQYF. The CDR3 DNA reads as TGCAGTGCTGATAGCGGGGGCCCTTATACAGATACGCAGTATTTT.

In DNA form, the CDR3 reads TGTGCCAGCTTGAGGACAGGGGTAACTGAAGCTTTCTTT. Amino acids: CASLRTGVTEAFF. The rearrangement uses TRBV28 and TRBJ1-1, with 9 nucleotides matching TRBD1. CDR1 MDHEN and CDR2 SYDVKM come from the germline V gene. This CDR3 comprises 13 residues. Losses at the gene ends were 8 bases for V and 5 bases for J; bases not matched to a gene: 6.

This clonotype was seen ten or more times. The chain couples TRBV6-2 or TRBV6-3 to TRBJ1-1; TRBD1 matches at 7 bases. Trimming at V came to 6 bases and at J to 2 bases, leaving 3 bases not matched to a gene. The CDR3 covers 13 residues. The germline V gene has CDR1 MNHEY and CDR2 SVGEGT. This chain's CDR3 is CASSRQGNTEAFF. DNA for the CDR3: TGTGCCAGCAGCAGACAGGGCAACACTGAAGCTTTCTTT.